The 16 T cell receptor beta chains in this list originate from one sample, sequenced in a study of blood T cell repertoires in COVID-19. The assay was immunoSEQ multiplex PCR, and TCRdb's table has in-frame clones only and misses some. The sample has hundreds of thousands of clones; roughly 89% are singletons. The material sequenced was peripheral blood. The source of these receptors is a woman between 18 and 29 years old who had recovered from COVID-19.

This chain links TRBV19 with TRBJ2-5, with 7 bases fitting TRBD1. The junction had 6 bases not matched to a gene; V was cut back by 1 base and J by 4 bases. CDR3 length: 15 residues. Germline CDR1 and CDR2: LNHDA and SQIVND (reference sequence). CDR3 protein: CASSIGDRERETQYF. Here the CDR3 DNA reads TGTGCCAGTAGTATAGGTGACAGGGAACGAGAGACCCAGTACTTC.

The genes are TRBV7-2 and TRBJ2-5; 8 nucleotides align to TRBD1. The germline gives CDR1 SGHTA, CDR2 FQGNSA. This CDR3 comprises 13 residues. J was trimmed by 5 bases and V by 5 bases; bases with no gene match: 4. The CDR3 sequence: CASSINRGETQYF. The CDR3, as DNA: TGTGCCAGCAGCATCAACAGGGGGGAGACCCAGTACTTC.

The chain couples TRBV7-2 to TRBJ1-1; TRBD1 might be the D (6 bases). Per germline, CDR1 SGHTA and CDR2 FQGNSA. There are 13 residues in the CDR3. V was clipped by 2 bases and J by 4 bases, with 8 bases between them. CDR3 coding DNA: TGTGCCAGCAGCTTACGGGGGGCCACTGAAGCTTTCTTT. This encodes CASSLRGATEAFF. Supplemented by reference TRBV7-2 and TRBJ1-1, the full variable domain reads GAGVSQSPSNKVTEKGKDVELRCDPISGHTALYWYRQSLGQGLEFLIYFQGNSAPDKSGLPSDRFSAERTGGSVSTLTIQRTQQEDSAVYLCASSLRGATEAFFGQGTRLTVV.

The rearrangement joins TRBV11-2 to TRBJ2-7; TRBD1 matches at 7 bases. The junction had 7 bases not matched to a gene; V was cut back by 4 bases and J by 7 bases. This CDR3 region has 13 residues. Germline V lookup: CDR1 SGHAT, CDR2 FQNNGV. The chain's CDR3 is CASSSTGKGEQYV. CDR3 nucleotides: TGTGCCAGCAGCTCGACAGGGAAGGGGGAGCAGTACGTC.

V is TRBV9 and J is TRBJ2-1; 7 positions agree with TRBD1. The ends lost 0 bases at V and 7 bases at J; junction bases unmatched: 7. Per the germline V gene, CDR1 is SGDLS and CDR2 is YYNGEE. The CDR3 loop spans 15 amino acids. The CDR3 spells CASSVGAGRGNEQFF. CDR3 DNA: TGTGCCAGCAGCGTAGGGGCAGGCAGGGGGAATGAGCAGTTCTTC.

The V call is TRBV19, the J call TRBJ1-5; TRBD1 is a possible D gene (5 bases). The germline gives CDR1 LNHDA, CDR2 SQIVND (reference sequence). Trimming took off 1 base at V and 5 bases at J, with 9 bases between the two ends. The CDR3 is 14 residues long. The CDR3 nucleotides read TGTGCCAGTAGTATAGGCGGGGGAGATCAGCCCCAGCATTTT. It codes for CASSIGGGDQPQHF.

V gene TRBV15 combines with J gene TRBJ2-1; 13 nucleotides line up with TRBD2. This CDR3 region has 18 residues. Germline CDR1 LNHNV, CDR2 YYDKDF (reference sequence). The J segment lost 6 bases and the V segment lost 4 bases, leaving 12 bases of the junction unmatched. The CDR3: CATSTLERGTSGINEQFF. CDR3 sequence (DNA): TGTGCCACCAGCACTCTCGAACGAGGGACTAGCGGGATCAATGAGCAGTTCTTC.

The V call is TRBV6-6, the J call TRBJ1-1; 10 bases are shared with TRBD1. Trimming cost V 0 bases and J 5 bases; bases outside gene matches: 3. The germline V gene encodes CDR1 MNHNY and CDR2 SVGAGI (reference sequence). The CDR3 is 15 residues long. The DNA for the CDR3 is TGTGCCAGCAGTTACTCGGGACAGGGGCGGACTGAAGCTTTCTTT. It translates to CASSYSGQGRTEAFF.

The rearrangement joins TRBV14 to TRBJ2-1; possible D gene TRBD2, 6 bases. The CDR3 is 13 amino acids. Per the germline V gene, CDR1 is SGHDN and CDR2 is FVKESK. Trimming stripped 4 bases from V and 9 bases from J, with 13 bases between. The CDR3 sequence is CASSRLVLFEQFF. The CDR3 DNA reads as TGTGCCAGCAGCCGACTAGTGCTATTTGAGCAGTTCTTC.

This clone was recorded once. The gene calls are TRBV30 and TRBJ1-2; tentatively, D is TRBD1 (6 bases). This CDR3 is 12 amino acids long. Germline V gene sequence: CDR1 GTSNPN, CDR2 SVGIG (reference sequence). V gave up 2 bases and J gave up 6 bases, with 10 bases separating them. CDR3 loop: CAWSYSGDGYTF. As DNA, the CDR3 is TGTGCCTGGAGTTATTCAGGGGATGGCTACACCTTC.

The genes are TRBV5-1 and TRBJ1-2; TRBD1 might be the D (5 bases). Germline V CDR1 and CDR2: SGHRS, YFSETQ. Trimming cost V 0 bases and J 3 bases, with 12 bases left between them. The CDR3 runs to 15 residues. This CDR3 is CASSLASQGYYGYTF. The CDR3 DNA is TGCGCCAGCAGCTTGGCCTCCCAGGGCTACTATGGCTACACCTTC.

V gene TRBV6-6 combines with J gene TRBJ2-7, with TRBD1 identical over 9 bases. Germline values: CDR1 MNHNY, CDR2 SVGAGI (reference sequence). Trimming removed 5 bases from V and 3 bases from J; junction bases left unmatched: 8. CDR3 length: 15 residues. CDR3 sequence reads: CASSKAPGQGYEQYV. Written as DNA, the CDR3 is TGTGCCAGCAGTAAAGCTCCGGGACAGGGCTACGAGCAGTACGTC.

The chain carries TRBV7-9 and TRBJ2-7; the D gene is possibly TRBD1 (6 bases). Trimming removed 1 base at V and 7 bases at J, with 8 bases between. Germline assignment: CDR1 SEHNR and CDR2 FQNEAQ (reference sequence). This CDR3 is 12 amino acids long. Written as DNA, the CDR3 is TGTGCCAGCAGCTTAGGGGGGCGGGAGCAGTACGTC. Translation gives CASSLGGREQYV.

The chain employs TRBV4-3 and TRBJ2-1, with 10 bases identical to TRBD2. V lost 0 bases to trimming and J lost 5 bases; unmatched junction nucleotides: 10. The CDR3 has 18 amino acids. Germline lookup yields CDR1 LGHNA and CDR2 YSLEER. CDR3 DNA sequence: TGCGCCAGCAGCCAAGATTTCATCGGACTAGCGGAAAACAATGAGCAGTTCTTC. Translating gives CASSQDFIGLAENNEQFF.

The sample holds a few counts of this clone. The rearrangement links TRBV6-2 or TRBV6-3 to TRBJ2-7, with 7 bases matching TRBD2. The germline CDR1 and CDR2 sequences are MNHEY and SVGEGT. This CDR3 is built from 15 residues. Unmatched junction bases numbered 4, after V lost 2 bases and J lost 0 bases. The DNA of the CDR3 is TGTGCCAGCAGTTACCAAGGCGGGGGCTCCTACGAGCAGTACGTC. It translates to CASSYQGGGSYEQYV.

This chain links TRBV24-1 with TRBJ2-1, with 12 bases identical to TRBD2. CDR3 length equals 16 residues. J lost 7 bases, V lost 3 bases, and 6 bases had no gene match. Germline V gives CDR1 KGHDR, CDR2 SFDVKD. In DNA, the CDR3 is TGTGCCACCAGTGATCAGCTAGCGGGAGGGCCGAATGAGCAGTTCTTC. Its protein is CATSDQLAGGPNEQFF.